This TCR beta chain was observed in a study of blood T cell repertoires in COVID-19. Study summary: Specimens from acute and convalescent COVID-19 originated in the United States, Italy and Spain. PBMCs, B-cell-depleted T cells, or T cells provided the cDNA or gDNA that made up the material.

The CDR3 consists of 15 residues. V dropped 4 bases and J dropped 0 bases, with 9 bases sitting between them. Germline V gene lookup returns CDR1 SGHAT and CDR2 FQNNGV. The protocol was immunoSEQ multiplex PCR, while the TCRdb copy is restricted to in-frame clones and leaves out a portion. The repertoire has approximately 120,000 clones, less than 85% of them found once; the top ten carry about 18%. Sequenced sample: peripheral blood. This sequence originates from a woman aged 55-69 years with acute or convalescent COVID-19. The V call is TRBV11-2, the J call TRBJ1-4; D might be TRBD1 (5 bases). The CDR3 here is CASSWTPATNEKLFF. CDR3 sequence (DNA): TGTGCCAGCAGCTGGACACCTGCAACTAATGAAAAACTGTTTTTT.